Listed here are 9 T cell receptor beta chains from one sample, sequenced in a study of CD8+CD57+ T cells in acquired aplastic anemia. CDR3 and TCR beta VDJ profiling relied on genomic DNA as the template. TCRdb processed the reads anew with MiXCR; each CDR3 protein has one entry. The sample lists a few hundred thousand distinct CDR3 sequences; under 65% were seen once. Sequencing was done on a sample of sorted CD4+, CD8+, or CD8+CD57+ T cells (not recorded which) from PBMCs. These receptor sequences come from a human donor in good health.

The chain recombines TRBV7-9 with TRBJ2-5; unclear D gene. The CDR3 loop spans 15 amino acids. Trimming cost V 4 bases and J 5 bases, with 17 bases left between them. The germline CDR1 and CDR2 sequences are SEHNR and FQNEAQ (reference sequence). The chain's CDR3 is CASSSSGTAHETQYF. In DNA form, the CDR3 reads TGTGCCAGCAGCTCAAGTGGTACGGCCCATGAGACCCAGTACTTC.

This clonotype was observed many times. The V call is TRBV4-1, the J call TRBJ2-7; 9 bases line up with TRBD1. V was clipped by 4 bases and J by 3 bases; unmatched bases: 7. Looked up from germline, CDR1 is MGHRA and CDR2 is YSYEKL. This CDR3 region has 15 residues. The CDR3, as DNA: TGCGCCAGCAGCCGAGACGGGACAGGGTTCTACGAGCAGTACTTC. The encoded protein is CASSRDGTGFYEQYF.

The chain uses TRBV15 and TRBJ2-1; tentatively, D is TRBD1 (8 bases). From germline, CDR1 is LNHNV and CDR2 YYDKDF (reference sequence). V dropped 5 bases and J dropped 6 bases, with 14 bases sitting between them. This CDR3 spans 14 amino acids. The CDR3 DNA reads TGTGCCACCAGCTTACAGGGGGGGAGCAATGAGCAGTTCTTC. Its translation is CATSLQGGSNEQFF.

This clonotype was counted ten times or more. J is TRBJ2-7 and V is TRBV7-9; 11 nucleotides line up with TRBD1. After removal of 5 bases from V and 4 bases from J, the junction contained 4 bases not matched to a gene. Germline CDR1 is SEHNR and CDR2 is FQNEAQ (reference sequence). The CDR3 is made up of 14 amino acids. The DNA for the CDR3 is TGTGCCAGCAGCCCCGGGACAGGGGGTTACGAGCAGTACTTC. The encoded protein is CASSPGTGGYEQYF.

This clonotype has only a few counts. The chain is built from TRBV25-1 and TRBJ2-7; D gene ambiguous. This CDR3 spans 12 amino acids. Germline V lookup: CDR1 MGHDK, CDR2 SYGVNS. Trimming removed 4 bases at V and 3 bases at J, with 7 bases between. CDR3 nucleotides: TGTGCCAGCAGTGCCACTCTCTACGAGCAGTACTTC. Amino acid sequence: CASSATLYEQYF.

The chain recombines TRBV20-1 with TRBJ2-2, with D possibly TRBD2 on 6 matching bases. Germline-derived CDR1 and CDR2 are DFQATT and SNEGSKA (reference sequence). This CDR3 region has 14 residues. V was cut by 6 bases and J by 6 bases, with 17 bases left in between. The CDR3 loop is CSAPGLRFAGELFF. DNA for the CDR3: TGCAGTGCCCCTGGACTACGTTTTGCCGGGGAGCTGTTTTTT.

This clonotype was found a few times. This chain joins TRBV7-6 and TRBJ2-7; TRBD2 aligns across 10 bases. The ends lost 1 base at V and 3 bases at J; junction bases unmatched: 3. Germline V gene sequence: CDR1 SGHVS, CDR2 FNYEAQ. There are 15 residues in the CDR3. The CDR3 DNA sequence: TGTGCCAGCAGCTTAGGGACTAGCGGAGTCTACGAGCAGTACTTC. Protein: CASSLGTSGVYEQYF.

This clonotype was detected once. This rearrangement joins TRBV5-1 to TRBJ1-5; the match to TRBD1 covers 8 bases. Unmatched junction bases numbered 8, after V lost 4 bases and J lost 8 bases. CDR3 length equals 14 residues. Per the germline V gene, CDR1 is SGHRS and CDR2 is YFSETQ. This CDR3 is CASSTGQGSEPQHF. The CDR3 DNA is TGCGCCAGCAGCACTGGACAGGGAAGCGAGCCCCAGCATTTT.

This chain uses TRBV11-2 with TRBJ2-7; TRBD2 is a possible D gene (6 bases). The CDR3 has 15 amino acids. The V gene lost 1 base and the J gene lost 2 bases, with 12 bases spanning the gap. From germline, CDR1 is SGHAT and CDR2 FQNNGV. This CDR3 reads CASSLALANTYEQYF. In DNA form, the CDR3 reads TGTGCCAGCAGCTTAGCGCTAGCGAACACCTACGAGCAGTACTTC.